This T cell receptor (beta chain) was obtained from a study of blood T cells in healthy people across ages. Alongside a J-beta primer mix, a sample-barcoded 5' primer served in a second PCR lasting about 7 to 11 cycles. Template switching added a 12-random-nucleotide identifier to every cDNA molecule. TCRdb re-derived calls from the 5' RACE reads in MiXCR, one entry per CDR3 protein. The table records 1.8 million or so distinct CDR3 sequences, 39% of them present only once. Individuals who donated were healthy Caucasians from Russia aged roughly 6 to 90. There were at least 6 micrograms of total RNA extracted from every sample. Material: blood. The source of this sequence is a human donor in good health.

The CDR3 coding sequence is TGTGCCAGCAGTTCGGCTCCCTGGGGGGGGGCTGGGGAGACCCAGTACTTC. The encoded protein is CASSSAPWGGAGETQYF. The rearrangement uses TRBV6-9 and TRBJ2-5; a weak D match, TRBD2 (7 bases). Germline values: CDR1 MNHGY, CDR2 SVAAGI. The CDR3 covers 17 residues. Trimming pared 4 bases from V and 5 bases from J, leaving 23 bases between.